The rows below give T cell receptor beta chains drawn from one sample of a study of cytomegalovirus exposure and HLA in healthy donors. Measured with immunoSEQ multiplex PCR; TCRdb has only the in-frame clones, and not every one. The table includes some 190,000 clones, around three quarters detected once. Material: PBMCs. All receptors come from a woman in her twenties or thirties in good health and CMV-seropositive. CDR3s include the opening cysteine and the closing phenylalanine or tryptophan. A D gene is named only where the DNA matches it firmly. The listing skips clone size in some rows; elsewhere it reads once, few, many or a size class.

V gene	J gene	clone size	D gene	CDR3 protein	CDR3 DNA
TRBV7-8	TRBJ2-7	NA	TRBD2	CASSPPLRLAGGRVEQYF	TGTGCCAGCAGCCCCCCCCTGAGACTAGCGGGGGGGCGGGTCGAGCAGTACTTC
TRBV13	TRBJ1-1	NA	NA	CASSLGPKGVDTEAFF	TGTGCCAGCAGCTTAGGCCCGAAAGGGGTGGACACTGAAGCTTTCTTT
TRBV5-1	TRBJ2-2	NA	NA	CASSLLVGHNTGELFF	TGCGCCAGCAGCTTGTTGGTGGGACACAACACCGGGGAGCTGTTTTTT
TRBV4-2	TRBJ1-3	few	TRBD1	CASSQVSRQGMAGNTIYF	TGTGCCAGCAGCCAAGTTTCGCGACAGGGGATGGCAGGAAACACCATATATTTT
TRBV12-5	TRBJ2-7	few	NA	CASGLVQGRRSYEQYF	TGTGCTAGTGGTTTGGTACAAGGGCGGAGGTCCTACGAGCAGTACTTC
TRBV30	TRBJ2-7	NA	NA	CAWSLTGTSSYEQYF	TGTGCCTGGAGTCTAACCGGGACAAGCTCCTACGAGCAGTACTTC
TRBV13	TRBJ2-5	once	TRBD2	CASSSTSGGAETQYF	TGTGCCAGCAGCTCGACTAGCGGGGGGGCAGAGACCCAGTACTTC
TRBV30	TRBJ1-3	few	TRBD1	CARRSPTGGRNTIYF	TGTGCCCGTCGTTCCCCAACAGGGGGCCGAAACACCATATATTTT
TRBV7-2	TRBJ1-1	NA	NA	CASSQGQANTEAFF	TGTGCCAGCAGCCAGGGACAAGCGAACACTGAAGCTTTCTTT
TRBV9	TRBJ2-1	NA	NA	CASSPAGREQFF	TGTGCCAGCAGCCCAGCAGGCCGCGAGCAGTTCTTC
TRBV5-1	TRBJ2-3	NA	NA	CASSSAGTPERADTQYF	TGCGCCAGCAGCTCCGCCGGGACTCCCGAGCGGGCAGATACGCAGTATTTT
TRBV18	TRBJ1-6	once	NA	CASSPGQQPLHF	TGTGCCAGCTCACCTGGACAACAACCCCTCCACTTT
TRBV5-1	TRBJ2-1	NA	TRBD1	CANSPDRHEQFF	TGCGCCAACAGCCCGGACAGGCATGAGCAGTTCTTC
TRBV6-1	TRBJ1-6	NA	TRBD1	CASSGQGADNSPLHF	TGTGCCAGCAGTGGACAGGGGGCGGATAATTCACCCCTCCACTTT
TRBV30	TRBJ1-5	NA	TRBD1	CAWQDRDNQPQHF	TGTGCCTGGCAGGACAGGGACAATCAGCCCCAGCATTTT
TRBV5-1	TRBJ1-1	NA	TRBD1	CASSGGQRNTEAFF	TGCGCCAGCAGCGGGGGACAGAGGAACACTGAAGCTTTCTTT
TRBV5-4	TRBJ2-7	NA	NA	CASSFQGPTYEQYF	TGTGCCAGCAGCTTCCAGGGCCCTACCTACGAGCAGTACTTC
TRBV28	TRBJ1-5	NA	NA	CASGLGAQGQPQHF	TGTGCCAGCGGGCTGGGGGCGCAAGGTCAGCCCCAGCATTTT
TRBV30	TRBJ2-4	NA	NA	CAWRASGTKNIQYF	TGTGCCTGGAGGGCCTCCGGGACCAAAAACATTCAGTACTTC
TRBV7-2	TRBJ2-7	NA	NA	CASSLARGTSFSPVSYEQYF	TGTGCCAGCAGCTTAGCCCGGGGGACCTCGTTTTCCCCGGTCTCCTACGAGCAGTACTTC
TRBV5-5	TRBJ1-5	once	TRBD1	CASSTRTGGGQPQHF	TGTGCCAGCAGCACCAGGACAGGGGGAGGGCAGCCCCAGCATTTT
TRBV29-1	TRBJ2-1	NA	TRBD1	CSVLTGDEQFF	TGCAGCGTCCTCACAGGGGATGAGCAGTTCTTC